These T cell receptor beta chains were read from a single sample in a study of early T cells in non-severe SARS-CoV-2 infection. TCRdb passed the 5' RACE reads through MiXCR, listing each CDR3 protein once. This table holds 100,000 to 130,000 distinct CDR3 sequences, about an eighth found once. Material for sequencing was whole blood. The receptors derive from an adult who was a healthcare worker with PCR-confirmed SARS-CoV-2 infection or an uninfected control (not recorded which). CDR3s include the opening cysteine and the closing phenylalanine or tryptophan. Fields, in order: V gene, clone size, D gene, J gene, CDR3 DNA, CDR3 protein. D genes are given only for firm matches. The listing skips clone size in some rows; elsewhere it reads once, few, many or a size class.

>TRBV11-2|few|TRBD2|TRBJ2-1
TGTGCCAGCAGTTGGACTAGCGGGAACCGCTACAATGAGCAGTTCTTC
CASSWTSGNRYNEQFF
>TRBV6-6|few|.|TRBJ2-2
TGTGCCAGCCACCCCAGGGGCGCCTCCGCGAACACCGGGGAGCTGTTTTTT
CASHPRGASANTGELFF
>TRBV5-4|few|.|TRBJ2-1
TGTGCCAGCAGCTCCGACATTCTAGGGGACAATGAGCAGTTCTTC
CASSSDILGDNEQFF
>TRBV5-1|.|.|TRBJ2-3
TGCGCCAGCAGCTTGGGGCCTACGAACACAGATACGCAGTATTTT
CASSLGPTNTDTQYF
>TRBV5-5|.|.|TRBJ2-5
TGTGCCAGCAGCTCCGGCAGGGAGACCCAGTACTTC
CASSSGRETQYF
>TRBV3-1|few|TRBD2|TRBJ2-7
TGTGCCAGCAGCCCCACCGCGGGAGTTGTCTACGAGCAGTACTTC
CASSPTAGVVYEQYF
>TRBV5-1|few|.|TRBJ2-5
TGCGCCAGCAGCTCGCTCGGACAGATCCAAGAGACCCAGTACTTC
CASSSLGQIQETQYF
>TRBV5-1|many|TRBD2|TRBJ2-7
TGCGCCAGCAGCTCTGGACTAGCGGGAATCAAGGAGCAGTACTTC
CASSSGLAGIKEQYF
>TRBV10-1|.|.|TRBJ2-1
TGCGCCAGCAGTGAGAGGTACAATGAGCAGTTCTTC
CASSERYNEQFF
>TRBV6-4|many|.|TRBJ1-4
TGTGCCAGCAGTCCCGGAGGAGGTGAAGGCGAAAAACTGTTTTTT
CASSPGGGEGEKLFF
>TRBV24-1|few|TRBD1|TRBJ1-2
TGTGCCACCAGTGACCCTGGACAGGGGTATGGCTACACCTTC
CATSDPGQGYGYTF
>TRBV5-4|.|.|TRBJ2-5
TGTGCCAGCAGCTTGCTTTCAGGGACTCAAGAGACCCAGTACTTC
CASSLLSGTQETQYF
>TRBV29-1|many|.|TRBJ2-1
TGCAGCGTTCCCACCCCCGGAGGGATCAATGAGCAGTTCTTC
CSVPTPGGINEQFF
>TRBV20-1|few|TRBD2|TRBJ2-7
TGCAGTGCTAGAGATGCGGGGGTTCACTACGAGCAGTACTTC
CSARDAGVHYEQYF
>TRBV29-1|.|.|TRBJ2-5
TGCAGCGTAATTCCGGGTAGTTACGAGACCCAGTACTTC
CSVIPGSYETQYF
>TRBV7-9|.|.|TRBJ2-3
TGTGCCTGCCAGGCGACTAGCACAGATACGCAGTATTTT
CACQATSTDTQYF
>TRBV5-4|.|TRBD1|TRBJ1-2
TGTGCCAGCAGCTCCAGGGGGCTGGGCTATGGCTACACCTTC
CASSSRGLGYGYTF
>TRBV12-3/TRBV12-4|many|TRBD1|TRBJ2-1
TGTGCCAGCAGTCAGGACAGGGGGCAGTTCTTC
CASSQDRGQFF
>TRBV11-1|many|.|TRBJ2-1
TGTGCCAGCAGCTTAGGGTCGGGTAGAAGTGAGCAGTTCTTC
CASSLGSGRSEQFF
>TRBV27|many|.|TRBJ2-7
TGTGCCAGCAGTTTACCTCCGTACGAGCAGTACTTC
CASSLPPYEQYF
>TRBV6-5|few|TRBD2|TRBJ2-2
TGTGCCAGCAGTATCGGTCTAGCGGGACCCACCGGGGAGCTGTTTTTT
CASSIGLAGPTGELFF
>TRBV6-5|many|.|TRBJ1-1
TGTGCCAGCCGCCTGCCGGGGCAGAACACTGAAGCTTTCTTT
CASRLPGQNTEAFF
>TRBV12-3/TRBV12-4|few|.|TRBJ2-6
TGTGCCAGCGCTCCCCCTGGAAGCTCTGGGGCCAACGTCCTGACTTTC
CASAPPGSSGANVLTF
>TRBV18|.|TRBD1|TRBJ2-7
TGTGCCAGCTCACCTAAACCGGGACAGGGGGCCTACGAGCAGTACTTC
CASSPKPGQGAYEQYF
>TRBV5-5|many|.|TRBJ2-1
TGTGCCAGCAGCCCGTCGACAGGATCCTACAATGAGCAGTTCTTC
CASSPSTGSYNEQFF
>TRBV2|many|.|TRBJ2-3
TGTGCCAGCAGTGCACAGGGACTTAGCACAGATACGCAGTATTTT
CASSAQGLSTDTQYF
>TRBV6-1|.|.|TRBJ1-2
TGTGCCAGCAGTGATTCAGGGGAGGACTATGGCTACACCTTC
CASSDSGEDYGYTF
>TRBV5-1|many|TRBD1|TRBJ1-2
TGCGCCAGCAGCCCTGGGGACAGGGGTGTCTATGGCTACACCTTC
CASSPGDRGVYGYTF
>TRBV7-9|.|.|TRBJ1-6
TGTGCCAGCAGCTTCGCAGAGCCACCCCTCCACTTT
CASSFAEPPLHF
>TRBV11-2|many|TRBD1|TRBJ2-1
TGTGCCAGCAGATTCCGGACAGGAACTAACAATGAGCAGTTCTTC
CASRFRTGTNNEQFF
>TRBV5-1|.|TRBD1|TRBJ2-7
TGCGCCAGCAGCTTGGTAGGACAGGGGGCCTACGAGCAGTACTTC
CASSLVGQGAYEQYF
>TRBV7-8|many|.|TRBJ2-7
TGTGCCAGCAGCTTAGGGAGCGAGCACTACGAGCAGTACTTC
CASSLGSEHYEQYF
>TRBV15|.|.|TRBJ2-5
TGTGCCACCGCCGGGGGTATCGGGGAGACCCAGTACTTC
CATAGGIGETQYF
>TRBV6-5|.|TRBD2|TRBJ2-2
TGTGCCAGCAGTTACCGGAGGACTAGCGGGAGACTCACCGGGGAGCTGTTTTTT
CASSYRRTSGRLTGELFF
>TRBV11-2|few|.|TRBJ2-1
TGTGCCAGCAGCTTAGATCCTGTGTATGAGCAGTTCTTC
CASSLDPVYEQFF
>TRBV20-1|few|.|TRBJ2-1
TGCAGTGCTAGAGATCCCTTTAGACAGACCGGATACAATGAGCAGTTCTTC
CSARDPFRQTGYNEQFF
>TRBV12-3/TRBV12-4|.|.|TRBJ1-3
TGTGCCAGCAGACCGGGGGGGCTCGGTGGAAACACCATATATTTT
CASRPGGLGGNTIYF
>TRBV7-6|many|TRBD2|TRBJ2-7
TGTGCCAGCAGCCCACGGGGGGGGGCCTACGAGCAGTACTTC
CASSPRGGAYEQYF
>TRBV6-5|.|.|TRBJ1-1
TGTGCCAGCAGGCGGGACGGTAAAATGAACACTGAAGCTTTCTTT
CASRRDGKMNTEAFF
>TRBV11-2|.|.|TRBJ2-1
TGTGCCAGCAGCTTTACAGGGAAGGCAAATGAGCAGTTCTTC
CASSFTGKANEQFF
>TRBV6-5|few|TRBD1|TRBJ2-7
TGTGCCAGCAGCCTGGACAGGGGCCACTTATACGAGCAGTACTTC
CASSLDRGHLYEQYF
>TRBV29-1|.|.|TRBJ2-1
TGCAGCGTTGAGGCCGTGAGCTCCTACAATGAGCAGTTCTTC
CSVEAVSSYNEQFF
>TRBV18|many|.|TRBJ1-3
TGTGCCAGCTCACCCTACGGCGATTTCTCTGGAAACACCATATATTTT
CASSPYGDFSGNTIYF
>TRBV7-6|few|TRBD2|TRBJ2-5
TGTGCCAGCAGCCCGTTAGCGGGGATGGAGACCCAGTACTTC
CASSPLAGMETQYF
>TRBV12-3/TRBV12-4|.|TRBD1|TRBJ1-5
TGTGCCAGCAGCTCGAGGACAGGGATAAATCAGCCCCAGCATTTT
CASSSRTGINQPQHF
>TRBV12-3/TRBV12-4|.|TRBD1|TRBJ2-1
TGTGCCAGCAGCCTGGACAGGGGGCCAAATGAGCAGTTCTTC
CASSLDRGPNEQFF
>TRBV7-9|many|.|TRBJ1-1
TGTGCCAGCAGCTTAAGTGAGCTGGTGAACACTGAAGCTTTCTTT
CASSLSELVNTEAFF
>TRBV7-2|.|TRBD2|TRBJ2-1
TGTGCCAGCAGCGTTCCGGGACTAACTGGTAAGAATGAGCAGTTCTTC
CASSVPGLTGKNEQFF
>TRBV6-5|few|TRBD2|TRBJ2-1
TGTGCCAGCAGTTACGGCGGGGGGGTCGCCTACAATGAGCAGTTCTTC
CASSYGGGVAYNEQFF
>TRBV9|many|.|TRBJ2-5
TGTGCCAGCAGCGTGGGGCCTCAAGAGACCCAGTACTTC
CASSVGPQETQYF
>TRBV5-7|.|TRBD1|TRBJ1-1
TGTGCCAGCAGCCCCGGGACAGGGGGGTTTACTGAAGCTTTCTTT
CASSPGTGGFTEAFF
>TRBV6-5|.|.|TRBJ1-1
TGTGCCAGCACCCTGGGAAGGGACATGAACACTGAAGCTTTCTTT
CASTLGRDMNTEAFF
>TRBV6-5|.|.|TRBJ1-2
TGTGCCAGCAGTTATGGAGGGCGGGACTATGGCTACACCTTC
CASSYGGRDYGYTF
>TRBV25-1|.|.|TRBJ2-3
TGTGCCAGCAGTGTGGGAGGCCGCACAGATACGCAGTATTTT
CASSVGGRTDTQYF
>TRBV12-5|.|.|TRBJ2-7
TGTGCTAGTGGTTTCGGGACCCCAGGGGAATATTCCTACGAGCAGTACTTC
CASGFGTPGEYSYEQYF
>TRBV24-1|.|TRBD2|TRBJ2-7
TGTGCCACCAGTGATACCGGGGGGAGCCACGAGCAGTACTTC
CATSDTGGSHEQYF
>TRBV7-9|few|TRBD2|TRBJ2-5
TGTGCCAGCAGCTTAATGCGGGGGGGCGAGGAGACCCAGTACTTC
CASSLMRGGEETQYF
>TRBV18|.|.|TRBJ1-4
TGTGCCAGCTCACTCCAGGGAGGCGAAAAACTGTTTTTT
CASSLQGGEKLFF
>TRBV11-3|few|.|TRBJ2-1
TGTGCCAGCAGCTTAGTAAGCGGCCTCGAGGAGGAGCAGTTCTTC
CASSLVSGLEEEQFF